This T cell receptor beta chain was recorded in a study of cytomegalovirus exposure and HLA in healthy donors. Clones were sequenced by immunoSEQ multiplex PCR, and TCRdb holds only the in-frame ones, with some missing. The table lists approximately 140,000 clones, just over 85% of them singletons. Study-level points and caveats: Among TCR beta chains, those listed as cytomegalovirus-associated numbered over 150. Cytomegalovirus status, reportedly, was diagnosed with high specificity and sensitivity by the classifier.

An approximately 120-subject validation cohort, separate from the 666-subject first cohort, supplied the donors. Germline lookup yields CDR1 MNHEY and CDR2 SVGAGI. CDR3 length equals 16 residues. Between the trimmed V and J ends, which lost 0 bases and 0 bases, there was a span of 12 bases. In regard to this clone: What it binds is unknown.

The sequence derives from a woman aged 18 to 35 in good health and CMV-seropositive. Sequences were obtained from PBMCs. The rearrangement joins TRBV6-5 to TRBJ2-7, with D possibly being TRBD2 (5 bases). The CDR3 DNA reads TGTGCCAGCAGTTACTCGCATATGGGGAGCTCCTACGAGCAGTACTTC. Residues: CASSYSHMGSSYEQYF.